The 22 T cell receptor beta chains given below trace back to one sample, sequenced in a study of regulatory T cells in long-lasting Graves disease. Investigators prepared the TCR beta libraries by applying iRepertoire HTBI primers and Arm-PCR of CDR3 regions. MiXCR, run by TCRdb on the multiplex PCR reads, gives a single entry per CDR3 protein. The table lists about 660,000 distinct CDR3 sequences, 25% to 30% of them singletons. The time point: persistent/refractory GD, antithyroid drugs over 5 years with positive TRAb. RNA extracted from PBMCs served as the sequencing template. This sample comprised peripheral blood mononuclear cells (PBMCs), obtained when the disease was refractory, from a patient treated with antithyroid drugs. The origin of the receptors is a female donor with Graves disease.

This chain joins TRBV20-1 and TRBJ2-7, with 11 bases fitting TRBD2. From germline, CDR1 is DFQATT and CDR2 SNEGSKA (reference sequence). Trimming cost V 6 bases and J 11 bases; bases outside gene matches: 12. This CDR3 has 13 amino acids. The CDR3: CSAGDGTSGSKYF. CDR3 nucleotide sequence: TGCAGTGCGGGCGATGGGACTAGCGGTTCGAAGTACTTC.

V usage is TRBV28 and J usage is TRBJ1-5; unclear D gene. There are 14 residues in the CDR3. CDR1 is MDHEN and CDR2 is SYDVKM in the germline V gene. Trimming shortened V by 6 bases and J by 5 bases, and 14 bases separated the two germline ends. CDR3 sequence reads: CASRTVGVHQPQHF. The CDR3 region has the DNA TGTGCCAGCAGGACGGTCGGGGTACATCAGCCCCAGCATTTT. Based on the CDR3 plus reference TRBV28 and TRBJ1-5, the full variable domain is DVKVTQSSRYLVKRTGEKVFLECVQDMDHENMFWYRQDPGLGLRLIYFSYDVKMKEKGDIPEGYSVSREKKERFSLILESASTNQTSMYLCASRTVGVHQPQHFGDGTRLSIL.

This rearrangement joins TRBV5-1 to TRBJ1-2, with D maybe TRBD1 (6 bases). This CDR3 spans 14 amino acids. Trimming removed 0 bases from V and 6 bases from J, with 12 bases in between. Germline CDR1 and CDR2: SGHRS and YFSETQ. CDR3 nucleotide sequence: TGCGCCAGCAGCTTGGCCTGGGGGGCGGATGGCTACACCTTC. This sequence encodes CASSLAWGADGYTF.

This clonotype was seen only a few times. V gene TRBV2 combines with J gene TRBJ1-3; 7 nucleotides line up with TRBD1. The V gene end was trimmed by 6 bases and the J gene end by 3 bases; junction bases not matched to a gene: 8. The length of the CDR3 is 15 residues. Germline lookup yields CDR1 SNHLY and CDR2 FYNNEI. CDR3 sequence: CASSADRADGNTIYF. The CDR3 bases are TGTGCCAGCAGCGCAGACAGGGCGGATGGAAACACCATATATTTT.

This clonotype was seen only a few times. The chain is built from TRBV11-3 and TRBJ2-2; D might be TRBD1 (7 bases). The CDR3 extends over 16 amino acids. The germline gives CDR1 SGHNT, CDR2 YENEEA. Trimming cost V 5 bases and J 5 bases, with 18 bases left between them. The DNA of the CDR3 is TGTGCCAGCAGCCTTCAGGGGGGCGATTGGACCGGGGAGCTGTTTTTT. This encodes CASSLQGGDWTGELFF.

This clonotype appeared a few times. The V and J genes are TRBV7-2 and TRBJ2-5, with 8 bases aligning to TRBD2. The V segment lost 5 bases and the J segment 0 bases; nucleotides outside the gene matches: 8. The CDR3 sequence is 16 residues long. The germline CDR1 and CDR2 sequences are SGHTA and FQGNSA. The CDR3 bases are TGTGCCAGCAGCCTTTCTAGCGGGCTGTACCAAGAGACCCAGTACTTC. This translates into CASSLSSGLYQETQYF.

This clonotype was observed a handful of times. The V call is TRBV29-1, the J call TRBJ1-2; D call uncertain. V was pared by 4 bases and J by 5 bases, with 8 bases between. Germline CDR1 is SQVTM and CDR2 is ANQGSEA. This CDR3 spans 11 amino acids. Written as DNA, the CDR3 is TGCAGCGTTGGGTTGCGGTATGGCTACACCTTC. As protein: CSVGLRYGYTF. The full variable domain, rest sourced from reference TRBV29-1 and TRBJ1-2, is SAVISQKPSRDICQRGTSLTIQCQVDSQVTMMFWYRQQPGQSLTLIATANQGSEATYESGFVIDKFPISRPNLTFSTLTVSNMSPEDSSIYLCSVGLRYGYTFGSGTRLTVV.

The CDR3 loop reads CASSPVGDFYEKLFF. The CDR3 DNA reads as TGTGCCAGCAGCCCAGTAGGGGACTTTTATGAAAAACTGTTTTTT. The gene calls are TRBV28 and TRBJ1-4; D might be TRBD1 (5 bases). Germline lookup yields CDR1 MDHEN and CDR2 SYDVKM. CDR3 size: 15 residues. Trimming cost V 6 bases and J 6 bases, with 17 bases left between them. Full variable domain (rest looked up from reference TRBV28 and TRBJ1-4): DVKVTQSSRYLVKRTGEKVFLECVQDMDHENMFWYRQDPGLGLRLIYFSYDVKMKEKGDIPEGYSVSREKKERFSLILESASTNQTSMYLCASSPVGDFYEKLFFGSGTQLSVL.

The chain links TRBV30 to TRBJ1-1, with 7 bases fitting TRBD1. In germline, CDR1 is GTSNPN, CDR2 SVGIG (reference sequence). The CDR3 loop spans 14 amino acids. After removal of 2 bases from V and 1 base from J, the junction contained 4 bases not matched to a gene. CDR3 in amino acids: CAWSTTGRNTEAFF. DNA for the CDR3: TGTGCCTGGAGTACGACAGGGAGGAACACTGAAGCTTTCTTT.

This clonotype was seen a handful of times. The chain uses TRBV10-3 and TRBJ2-5, with D perhaps TRBD2 (7 bases). There are 15 residues in the CDR3. With 6 bases removed from V and 4 bases from J, the gap between germline ends came to 18 bases. Germline loops: CDR1 ENHRY, CDR2 SYGVKD. The CDR3 coding sequence is TGTGCCATCAGCGACCGGGGGGCGATCTTAGAGACCCAGTACTTC. Translated: CAISDRGAILETQYF.

This clonotype was recorded a few times. V is TRBV6-1 and J is TRBJ2-7; 7 bases match TRBD2. CDR3 length: 16 residues. CDR1 is MNHNS, CDR2 SASEGT, per germline. Losses at the gene ends were 5 bases for V and 4 bases for J; bases not matched to a gene: 14. The chain's CDR3 is CASSPPGSGTLYEQYF. CDR3 DNA sequence: TGTGCCAGCAGTCCTCCGGGGAGCGGGACTCTTTACGAGCAGTACTTC.

The V call is TRBV11-2, the J call TRBJ1-6, with D perhaps matching TRBD1 (6 bases). Germline CDR1 is SGHAT and CDR2 is FQNNGV. The CDR3 extends over 17 amino acids. V dropped 1 base and J dropped 3 bases, with 13 bases sitting between them. The CDR3 here is CASSLVGTRGYNSPLHF. CDR3 DNA sequence: TGTGCCAGCAGCTTAGTCGGGACAAGGGGCTATAATTCACCCCTCCACTTT.

The chain uses TRBV27 and TRBJ1-6; 7 positions match TRBD1. The CDR3 is 13 residues long. J was trimmed by 8 bases and V by 6 bases; bases with no gene match: 4. CDR1 is MNHEY and CDR2 is SMNVEV in the germline V gene (reference sequence). Here the CDR3 reads CASRTGLDSPLHF. CDR3 sequence (DNA): TGTGCCAGCAGGACAGGGCTGGATTCACCCCTCCACTTT.

This chain uses TRBV7-9 with TRBJ2-7, with D uncertain. Trimming removed 7 bases from V and 9 bases from J, with 19 bases in between. The length of the CDR3 is 13 residues. Germline-derived CDR1 and CDR2 are SEHNR and FQNEAQ (reference sequence). CDR3 sequence (DNA): TGTGCCAGCACCCCACCGACGGCCCTTGGGCAGTACTTC. This sequence encodes CASTPPTALGQYF.

The chain couples TRBV20-1 to TRBJ2-2; 9 nucleotides align to TRBD2. In germline, CDR1 is DFQATT, CDR2 SNEGSKA (reference sequence). The CDR3 totals 16 residues. V dropped 6 bases and J dropped 2; count of bases not matched to a gene: 10. Written as DNA, the CDR3 is TGCAGTGCGAGGGGGACTAGCCAATTCAACACCGGGGAGCTGTTTTTT. Its protein product is CSARGTSQFNTGELFF.

The CDR3 sequence: CASSQDVVTSVSYEQYF. The CDR3 coding sequence is TGCGCCAGCAGCCAAGATGTGGTTACTAGCGTCTCCTACGAGCAGTACTTC. The chain recombines TRBV4-1 with TRBJ2-7; 7 nucleotides match TRBD2. The germline V gene encodes CDR1 MGHRA and CDR2 YSYEKL. The CDR3 is 17 residues long. J was trimmed by 0 bases and V by 0 bases; bases with no gene match: 8.

This clonotype was observed many times. The V and J genes are TRBV6-2 or TRBV6-3 and TRBJ1-5; tentatively, D is TRBD1 (5 bases). This CDR3 is 13 amino acids long. The V end lost 4 bases, the J end lost 4 bases, and 8 bases lay between the germline ends. The germline CDR1 and CDR2 sequences are MNHEY and SVGEGT. For the CDR3, the DNA is TGTGCCAGCAGTTGGGACGGAAATCAGCCCCAGCATTTT. The encoded protein is CASSWDGNQPQHF.

The sample holds a few counts of this clonotype. J is TRBJ1-5 and V is TRBV20-1, with D uncertain. This CDR3 has 14 residues. V dropped 6 bases and J dropped 2 bases, with 14 bases sitting between them. Germline V gene lookup returns CDR1 DFQATT and CDR2 SNEGSKA (reference sequence). CDR3 coding DNA: TGCAGTGCCAGGCCAGCTATGGGCAATCAGCCCCAGCATTTT. Translated, it gives CSARPAMGNQPQHF.

This clonotype was found a few times. The rearrangement links TRBV10-3 to TRBJ1-1, with TRBD1 identical over 7 bases. V was pared by 2 bases and J by 0 bases, with 3 bases of the junction left unmatched. Germline CDR1 reads ENHRY; CDR2 reads SYGVKD. CDR3 length: 15 amino acids. The CDR3 protein is CAISEPGTVNTEAFF. CDR3 nucleotide sequence: TGTGCCATCAGTGAGCCCGGGACAGTGAACACTGAAGCTTTCTTT.

The CDR3 DNA follows: TGCAGCGTTCAACGAGGGACTGAAGCTTTCTTT. As protein: CSVQRGTEAFF. The chain employs TRBV29-1 and TRBJ1-1; the D is unclear. Between the trimmed V and J ends, which lost 5 bases and 5 bases, there was a span of 9 bases. Germline CDR1 is SQVTM and CDR2 is ANQGSEA. The CDR3 runs to 11 residues.

This clonotype was detected many times. This chain joins TRBV6-9 and TRBJ2-7; 10 bases fit TRBD1. The J segment lost 5 bases and the V segment lost 4 bases, leaving 11 bases of the junction unmatched. This CDR3 is built from 16 residues. Germline CDR1 and CDR2: MNHGY and SVAAGI. The CDR3 here is CASSSPTRDRGHEQYF. The CDR3, as DNA: TGTGCCAGCAGTTCACCTACCCGGGACAGGGGCCACGAGCAGTACTTC.

V usage is TRBV6-1 and J usage is TRBJ1-2, with 9 nucleotides matching TRBD1. The CDR3 contains 14 residues. Germline V gene sequence: CDR1 MNHNS, CDR2 SASEGT. J was trimmed by 3 bases and V by 6 bases; bases with no gene match: 5. The CDR3 DNA reads TGTGCCAGCAGAAAACAGGGGGCGGACTATGGCTACACCTTC. It yields the protein CASRKQGADYGYTF.